This TCR beta chain was sequenced in a study of OX40 agonist ivuxolimab in advanced cancers. For the study at large: Dose-escalation patients' cancers were hepatocellular carcinoma, melanoma, renal cell or head and neck cancer. Three partial responders included one hepatocellular carcinoma patient and two cutaneous melanoma patients.

The repertoire was sequenced with immunoSEQ multiplex PCR; TCRdb's copy has only in-frame clones and lacks some. The table lists about 94,000 clones, approximately 93% of them singletons. Study observations and caveats: Determination of antigen specificity was not performed for the expanded peripheral T cells. Averaging showed that CD8+ T cells had more expanded clones than CD4+ did.

The germline V gene has CDR1 SGHVS and CDR2 FQNEAQ. This CDR3 is 12 amino acids long. The germline V and J ends were trimmed by 5 bases and 8 bases, with 12 bases remaining between them. As concerns this clone: Antigen unknown.

This chain joins TRBV7-8 and TRBJ1-2, with D uncertain. Sequences were derived from CD4+ or CD8+ T cells sorted from blood, sampled in a trial of the OX40 agonist ivuxolimab. This TCR was recovered from an adult with an advanced solid tumor such as melanoma, head and neck, liver or kidney cancer. The CDR3 region is CASSRPEAGYTF. CDR3 coding DNA: TGTGCCAGCAGCCGGCCCGAGGCAGGCTACACCTTC.